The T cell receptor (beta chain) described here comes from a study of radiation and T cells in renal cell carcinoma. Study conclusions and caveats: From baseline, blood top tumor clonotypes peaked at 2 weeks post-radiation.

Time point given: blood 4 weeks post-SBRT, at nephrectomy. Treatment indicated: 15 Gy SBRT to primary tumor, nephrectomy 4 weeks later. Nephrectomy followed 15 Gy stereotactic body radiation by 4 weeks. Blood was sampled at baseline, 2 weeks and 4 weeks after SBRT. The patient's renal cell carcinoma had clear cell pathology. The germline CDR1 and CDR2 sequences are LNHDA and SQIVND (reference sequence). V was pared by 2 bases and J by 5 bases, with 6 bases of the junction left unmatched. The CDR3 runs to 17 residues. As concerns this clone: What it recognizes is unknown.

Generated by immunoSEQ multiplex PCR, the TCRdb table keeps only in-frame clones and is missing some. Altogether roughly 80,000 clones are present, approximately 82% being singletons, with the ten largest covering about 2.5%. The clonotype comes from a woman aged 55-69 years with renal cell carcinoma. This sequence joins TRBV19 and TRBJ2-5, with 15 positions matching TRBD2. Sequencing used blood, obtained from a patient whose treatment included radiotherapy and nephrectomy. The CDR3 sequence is CASSIRGLAGGSETQYF. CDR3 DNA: TGTGCCAGTAGTATAAGGGGACTAGCGGGAGGTTCGGAGACCCAGTACTTC.